This is a list of T cell receptor beta chains from one sample in a study of blood T cell repertoires in COVID-19. The protocol was immunoSEQ multiplex PCR, while the TCRdb copy is restricted to in-frame clones and leaves out a portion. The sample consists of about 380,000 clones, 85% of them appearing once. Sequenced input: peripheral blood. Every receptor here comes from a young woman with acute or convalescent COVID-19. Each CDR3 is given with its conserved first and last residue. The D gene is left open where the match is weak. The size field is filled for only some rows; it gives once, few, many or a size class.

abundance | d_gene | j_gene | v_gene | CDR3aa | CDR3nt
- | - | TRBJ2-1 | TRBV28 | CASSDDRYPYNEQFF | TGTGCCAGCAGCGATGACAGGTACCCCTACAATGAGCAGTTCTTC
- | TRBD1 | TRBJ1-1 | TRBV14 | CASRLTGDTEAFF | TGTGCCAGCAGACTCACAGGGGACACTGAAGCTTTCTTT
- | TRBD1 | TRBJ2-5 | TRBV7-2 | CASSANRGKETQYF | TGTGCCAGCAGCGCCAACAGGGGTAAAGAGACCCAGTACTTC
- | - | TRBJ1-1 | TRBV5-6 | CASSLRQPPEAFF | TGTGCCAGCAGCCTGAGACAGCCTCCTGAAGCTTTCTTT
- | - | TRBJ2-7 | TRBV20-1 | CSASGAETYEQYF | TGCAGTGCTAGTGGAGCGGAGACTTACGAGCAGTACTTC
once | TRBD2 | TRBJ2-7 | TRBV6-5 | CASSDVAGGPGEQYF | TGTGCCAGCAGCGATGTAGCGGGAGGGCCGGGGGAGCAGTACTTC
once | TRBD2 | TRBJ2-1 | TRBV27 | CASSLSGRGSYNEQFF | TGTGCCAGCAGTTTATCCGGGAGGGGGTCCTACAATGAGCAGTTCTTC
- | TRBD2 | TRBJ2-1 | TRBV6-5 | CASSTGLAGNSEQFF | TGTGCCAGCAGCACCGGACTAGCGGGGAATAGTGAGCAGTTCTTC
- | TRBD1 | TRBJ2-5 | TRBV11-1 | CASSRGQGETQYF | TGTGCCAGCAGCAGGGGACAGGGAGAGACCCAGTACTTC
- | TRBD1 | TRBJ1-5 | TRBV19 | CASSTGRDRNQPQHF | TGTGCCAGTAGTACCGGACGGGACAGAAATCAGCCCCAGCATTTT
once | - | TRBJ2-5 | TRBV9 | CASSVEGRGQETQYF | TGTGCCAGCAGCGTAGAGGGTCGGGGTCAAGAGACCCAGTACTTC
- | - | TRBJ1-4 | TRBV29-1 | CSVEDKGVWGNEKLFF | TGCAGCGTTGAGGACAAGGGGGTTTGGGGTAATGAAAAACTGTTTTTT
- | - | TRBJ1-2 | TRBV6-5 | CASSLSGWYGYTF | TGTGCCAGCAGTTTAAGCGGTTGGTATGGCTACACCTTC
- | - | TRBJ1-3 | TRBV4-1 | CASSQGGGSGNTIYF | TGCGCCAGCAGCCAAGGGGGGGGATCTGGAAACACCATATATTTT
once | - | TRBJ1-1 | TRBV9 | CASSVKDRDTEAFF | TGTGCCAGCAGCGTAAAGGATCGGGACACTGAAGCTTTCTTT
- | TRBD1 | TRBJ1-2 | TRBV4-1 | CASSLPDRGHSGYTF | TGCGCCAGCAGCTTACCGGACAGGGGGCACTCTGGCTACACCTTC
once | - | TRBJ2-5 | TRBV11-3 | CASSSASEETQYF | TGTGCCAGCAGCTCCGCCAGCGAAGAGACCCAGTACTTC
- | - | TRBJ2-7 | TRBV10-2 | CASRTTGVTPEQYF | TGCGCCAGCAGGACGACGGGGGTGACACCGGAGCAGTACTTC
- | - | TRBJ2-1 | TRBV6-1 | CASSEADGKPNEQFF | TGTGCCAGCAGTGAAGCGGACGGGAAGCCCAATGAGCAGTTCTTC
- | TRBD2 | TRBJ2-2 | TRBV10-1 | CASSLAGSNTGELFF | TGCGCCAGCAGTCTAGCGGGGTCGAACACCGGGGAGCTGTTTTTT
- | - | TRBJ2-7 | TRBV5-1 | CASRRWPDGENSYEQYF | TGCGCCAGCAGACGGTGGCCGGACGGGGAAAACTCCTACGAGCAGTACTTC
once | - | TRBJ2-7 | TRBV20-1 | CSAVQGNEQYF | TGCAGTGCTGTACAGGGTAACGAGCAGTACTTC
- | - | TRBJ2-7 | TRBV3-1/TRBV3-2 | CASRKAHSSYEQYF | TGTGCCAGCAGAAAAGCCCACAGCTCCTACGAGCAGTACTTC
once | - | TRBJ1-2 | TRBV12-5 | CASGLGADGYTF | TGTGCTAGTGGTTTGGGGGCAGACGGCTACACCTTC
- | TRBD1 | TRBJ2-7 | TRBV7-6 | CASSPGQGYEQYF | TGTGCCAGCTCTCCGGGACAGGGCTACGAGCAGTACTTC
- | TRBD1 | TRBJ2-5 | TRBV6-1 | CASSETTGVKETQYF | TGTGCCAGCAGTGAGACGACAGGGGTGAAGGAGACCCAGTACTTC
- | - | TRBJ1-6 | TRBV2 | CASKAGGSVNSPLHF | TGTGCCAGCAAGGCCGGGGGGTCGGTTAATTCACCCCTCCACTTT
- | - | TRBJ1-4 | TRBV19 | CASSGAISSEKLFF | TGTGCCAGTAGTGGGGCAATCTCCAGTGAAAAACTGTTTTTT
- | - | TRBJ1-4 | TRBV7-9 | CASTRDYPTNEKLFF | TGTGCCAGCACCCGCGATTATCCAACTAATGAAAAACTGTTTTTT
- | - | TRBJ2-1 | TRBV27 | CASSLAGKRYNEQFF | TGTGCCAGCAGTTTAGCGGGAAAGAGATACAATGAGCAGTTCTTC
few | - | TRBJ1-2 | TRBV11-2 | CASSFRGGYTF | TGTGCCAGCAGCTTTAGGGGGGGCTACACCTTC
once | TRBD2 | TRBJ2-5 | TRBV23-1 | CASSRPLAGGETQYF | TGCGCCAGCAGTCGGCCCCTAGCGGGAGGGGAGACCCAGTACTTC
- | - | TRBJ2-7 | TRBV13 | CASTKGKDEQYF | TGTGCCAGCACCAAGGGGAAGGACGAGCAGTACTTC
once | TRBD2 | TRBJ2-1 | TRBV12-3/TRBV12-4 | CASTQAGVDEQFF | TGTGCCAGCACCCAAGCGGGAGTAGATGAGCAGTTCTTC
- | TRBD1 | TRBJ2-2 | TRBV10-3 | CATMMTGEAGELFF | TGTGCCACAATGATGACAGGGGAGGCCGGGGAGCTGTTTTTT
- | TRBD1 | TRBJ2-7 | TRBV6-5 | CASSSRDRGHEQYF | TGTGCCAGCAGTTCCCGGGACAGGGGCCACGAGCAGTACTTC
- | - | TRBJ1-3 | TRBV27 | CASSLTDRANTIYF | TGTGCCAGCAGTTTAACGGACAGAGCAAACACCATATATTTT
- | - | TRBJ1-3 | TRBV2 | CASSGQLYSGNTIYF | TGTGCCAGCAGCGGACAGCTCTACTCTGGAAACACCATATATTTT
- | - | TRBJ1-5 | TRBV5-1 | CASSLGVTGDGQPQHF | TGCGCCAGCAGCTTGGGGGTCACGGGAGACGGACAGCCCCAGCATTTT
- | TRBD1 | TRBJ1-5 | TRBV19 | CASSIRDSSYQPQHF | TGTGCCAGTAGTATACGGGACAGTTCCTATCAGCCCCAGCATTTT
- | - | TRBJ1-1 | TRBV5-8 | CASSLGGWGNTEAFF | TGTGCCAGCAGCTTGGGCGGGTGGGGGAACACTGAAGCTTTCTTT
- | - | TRBJ1-4 | TRBV6-5 | CASSRQEVSNEKLFF | TGTGCCAGCAGTCGACAGGAGGTGTCTAATGAAAAACTGTTTTTT
- | TRBD2 | TRBJ2-5 | TRBV4-1 | CASSPRGEETQYF | TGCGCCAGCAGCCCCCGGGGGGAAGAGACCCAGTACTTC
- | - | TRBJ1-1 | TRBV4-1 | CASSQGAEWAAEAFF | TGCGCCAGCAGCCAAGGTGCCGAGTGGGCCGCTGAAGCTTTCTTT
- | - | TRBJ1-2 | TRBV7-3 | CASSLQVVWGYTF | TGTGCCAGCAGCTTACAGGTCGTGTGGGGCTACACCTTC
- | - | TRBJ1-2 | TRBV27 | CASTLISTYGYTF | TGTGCCAGCACCCTAATTTCTACCTATGGCTACACCTTC
- | TRBD2 | TRBJ2-7 | TRBV2 | CATSGGSGDEQYF | TGTGCCACAAGCGGGGGCTCCGGGGATGAGCAGTACTTC
once | - | TRBJ1-1 | TRBV14 | CASSVLTGSAEAFF | TGTGCCAGCAGCGTTTTGACGGGGTCGGCTGAAGCTTTCTTT
- | - | TRBJ2-2 | TRBV7-9 | CASSSSLSPGELFF | TGTGCCAGCAGCTCTAGCTTATCCCCCGGGGAGCTGTTTTTT
- | - | TRBJ1-1 | TRBV5-1 | CASSRFGQNTEAFF | TGCGCCAGCAGTCGATTCGGACAGAACACTGAAGCTTTCTTT
- | - | TRBJ1-2 | TRBV12-3/TRBV12-4 | CASTSTANYGYTF | TGTGCCAGCACCTCGACAGCTAACTATGGCTACACCTTC
- | - | TRBJ1-1 | TRBV5-1 | CASRNRENTEAFF | TGCGCCAGCAGAAACAGGGAGAACACTGAAGCTTTCTTT
once | TRBD1 | TRBJ2-3 | TRBV19 | CASSTDTGASTDTQYF | TGTGCCAGTAGTACAGACACAGGGGCTAGCACAGATACGCAGTATTTT
- | - | TRBJ2-5 | TRBV6-5 | CASSRQETQYF | TGTGCCAGCAGTCGCCAGGAGACCCAGTACTTC
- | TRBD1 | TRBJ1-4 | TRBV28 | CASSPVGQAEKLFF | TGTGCCAGCAGTCCTGTCGGACAGGCCGAAAAACTGTTTTTT
- | - | TRBJ1-2 | TRBV29-1 | CSVGQLNGYTF | TGCAGCGTTGGACAGTTGAATGGCTACACCTTC